Given below is one T cell receptor (beta chain) in context. Its binding antigen is unknown. No base quality values were provided; no much bigger clone lies one nucleotide off. Collaborating institutions collected whole blood in K2EDTA tubes following their own protocols. For TCRbeta analysis, collaborators shipped samples as frozen whole blood, isolated PBMCs, or DNA extracted from either of those sample types. TCRbeta CDR3 regions were amplified from genomic DNA using the immunoSEQ Assay, a bias-controlled multiplex PCR. On the study's bioinformatics: The number of nucleated cells in each sample was estimated from the amplification of reference gene primers within the assay. Sequence reads were collapsed and filtered to measure the absolute abundance of every unique TCRbeta CDR3 rearrangement. For each sample, productive Simpson clonality was calculated by taking the square root of Simpson's diversity index across productive rearrangements. Not all clones reach the TCRdb copy of this immuneACCESS table, which keeps in-frame sequences only. Checked studies attribute under half of the gap to unresolved V genes and leave the rest unexplained. D and trimming come from the DNA, and the V and J calls and clone size come from that table. Present in this sample are approximately 200,000 clones, about 91% of which were seen just once. The top ten hold 4% to 5% of the sample.

The CDR3 contains 13 residues, cysteine and phenylalanine counted. The kept DNA is CDR3 alone, 39 bases in frame from the first base. The germline V gene (reference sequence) provides CDR1 MNHEY and CDR2 SMNVEV. Trimming accounts for 4 bases at V and 6 bases at J, while the number of junction bases matched to no gene is 6. This record belongs to a study of blood T cell repertoires in COVID-19 (dated by TCRdb to about 2020). Background for the entire study: Samples from collaborators originated in the United States, Italy and Spain and spanned both the acute and convalescent phases of COVID-19. The repertoires were made available in a free public database intended to serve as a resource for research on the immune response to SARS-CoV-2. Where available, HLA class I and class II types were taken from metadata supplied by the sample provider and were not determined by assay-based typing. The dataset comprised deeply sampled blood TCRbeta repertoires from subjects exposed to, actively infected with, or recovered from COVID-19. The prospective study material was composed of cDNA or gDNA derived from T cells, B-cell-depleted T cells, or PBMCs. Sample metadata almost always included a de-identified subject ID, COVID-19 status, age in years and sex. Samples were obtained from the ongoing ImmuneRACE study (first 160 participants) and from over a thousand subjects provided by 6 global collaborators. Summary of the overall study and its limitations: How much clinical and demographic metadata was included differed by source and by participant, and the metadata was provided uncurated.

This receptor was identified in a woman in her twenties or thirties with acute or convalescent COVID-19. The chain joins TRBV27 to TRBJ2-7; TRBD2 agrees with 7 junctional bases. Input material: peripheral blood. The DNA sequence follows: TGTGCCAGCAGTTGGACTAGGTTCTCCGAGCAGTACTTC. Protein translation: CASSWTRFSEQYF.